This T cell receptor (beta chain) comes out of a study of regulatory T cells in long-lasting Graves disease (dated by TCRdb to the early 2020s). Some background on the complete study: Antithyroid drugs had been taken for less than 3 months by newly diagnosed Graves' disease patients. Persistent Graves' disease patients were compared with newly diagnosed Graves' disease patients by peripheral blood TCR sequencing and RNA sequencing. A total of roughly 33 samples were covered by TCR sequencing, comprising approximately 13 persistent and about 20 newly diagnosed Graves' disease patients. The study was registered as a clinical trial and conducted in China. What the research found in general, with its limitations: Compared with newly diagnosed patients, persistent Graves' disease patients had lower TCR Shannon entropy and fewer highly expanded clones, which suggests clonal expansion. A larger number of public clonotypes was shared among persistent patients (fewer than 3,000) than among newly diagnosed patients (roughly 980). Peripheral blood alone was examined, since thyroid tissue, which constituted the primary lesion, could not be accessed. Only the TCR beta chain was sequenced and analyzed. TRBV28, TRBJ1-2 and TRBJ2-5 were preferentially used in persistent disease, while TRBV20-1 and TRBJ2-1 were favored in newly diagnosed disease. As a limitation, the authors acknowledged that the small sample size may reduce accuracy.

As regards this clonotype: What this receptor recognizes is not known. A much larger clonotype is one base distant, so this may be a read error.

Libraries were prepared through multiplex PCR. Sequencing used an Illumina HiSeq 4000. CDR3 regions were amplified by Arm-PCR with iRepertoire HTBI primers to construct TCR beta libraries. Gel purification was performed on PCR products prior to sequencing. Per the original workflow: Gene usage analysis of CDR3 amino acid clonotypes used the roughly 60 TRBV and 14 TRBJ segments found across samples. COPE and FqMerger were used to merge filtered high-quality paired reads into contigs. Contigs were aligned with BLAST to IMGT TRBV, TRBD and TRBJ reference genes, and CDR3 was defined per IMGT. Highly expanded clones were defined as clonotypes with a frequency above 0.1%. Shannon entropy was used to measure repertoire diversity, and the Gini coefficient was used to measure V-J evenness. A clonotype was considered public if more than one individual shared it. TCRdb ran its own pipeline on the public reads, namely fastp trimming at Q25 and MiXCR clone calling, and kept in-frame beta chains. A single entry per CDR3 protein holds the most common genes and DNA from its merged rows. TCRdb, not the authors, supplied the V and J calls. The sample table lists a few hundred thousand distinct CDR3 sequences, around 21% of them with a count of one. The top ten constitute approximately 15% of the sample.

The CDR3, cysteine through phenylalanine, is 16 amino acids long. The DNA shown is the 48-base CDR3, in frame from base 1. CDR1 and CDR2, per the germline V gene (reference sequence), are MNHEY and SMNVEV. V is cut by 5 bases and J by 2 bases, and the space between the germline ends is 17 bases. Interpreted using the paper, the time point label stands for: newly diagnosed GD, antithyroid drugs for less than 3 months. RNA was extracted from PBMCs in TRIzol for both TCR sequencing and RNA sequencing. Graves' disease was diagnosed according to American Thyroid Association guidelines. Patients for the study were recruited at an endocrinology department in Xi'an, China. Each patient gave approximately 10 milliliters of peripheral blood, collected in an EDTA anticoagulant tube. Ficoll Paque Plus density gradient separation was used to isolate PBMCs, and no further T cell sorting was done. An Agilent 2100 Bioanalyzer and agarose gel were used to check RNA quality, and a NanoDrop 2000 was used to measure RNA concentration.

The rearranged chain carries TRBV27 and TRBJ2-3; TRBD2 is a weak D gene call, 7 bases matching. This receptor was taken from a female donor with Graves disease. Sequences were derived from peripheral blood mononuclear cells (PBMCs), sampled at new diagnosis, from a patient treated with antithyroid drugs. CDR3 loop: CASSPGRGSVTDTQYF. The nucleotide sequence reads TGTGCCAGCAGTCCAGGGAGGGGGAGTGTCACAGATACGCAGTATTTT.